This TCR beta chain was documented in a study of cytomegalovirus exposure and HLA in healthy donors. This CDR3 comprises 16 residues. In germline, CDR1 is SEHNR, CDR2 FQNEAQ (reference sequence). Trimming removed 1 base at V and 3 bases at J, with 16 bases between. A multiplex PCR was run with 60 Vbeta primers and 13 Jbeta primers. This table comes from immunoSEQ multiplex PCR, and its TCRdb copy is limited to in-frame clones, with some not included. The top ten hold 6.9% of the sample, which has roughly 80,000 clones, under 70% seen once. This receptor was identified in a woman aged 45-60 years in good health and CMV-seropositive. Sequenced input: PBMCs. V is TRBV7-9 and J is TRBJ2-7, with D maybe TRBD2 (7 bases). The CDR3 sequence: CASSLVGRGERYEQYF. The DNA for the CDR3 is TGTGCCAGCAGCTTAGTGGGGAGGGGGGAACGCTACGAGCAGTACTTC.